The 32 T cell receptor beta chains in this list originate from one sample, sequenced in a study of Tregs in tolerant kidney transplant recipients. Here immunoSEQ multiplex PCR was the method, and the copy in TCRdb shows in-frame clones only, minus some. This table has about 46,000 clones, roughly nine tenths appearing once. Sequences were obtained from Tregs from blood. The receptor set was obtained from a human donor in good health.

The chain couples TRBV27 to TRBJ1-2; D call uncertain. V was pared by 5 bases and J by 8 bases, with 18 bases between. Germline V gene lookup returns CDR1 MNHEY and CDR2 SMNVEV (reference sequence). The CDR3 extends over 14 amino acids. CDR3 region: CASSAQPSLGGYTF. The DNA of the CDR3 is TGTGCCAGCAGTGCCCAGCCCTCCTTGGGAGGCTACACCTTC.

This clone was seen a handful of times. The chain uses TRBV10-3 and TRBJ2-7; the D is unclear. Trimming cost V 5 bases and J 7 bases, with 9 bases left between them. Germline V gene data show CDR1 as ENHRY and CDR2 as SYGVKD. The CDR3 is 11 residues long. The CDR3 reads CAISPGWEQYF. The DNA for the CDR3 is TGTGCCATCAGTCCCGGGTGGGAGCAGTACTTC.

Points on this clone: In the same sample, other DNA sequences code for this CDR3. V usage is TRBV11-2 and J usage is TRBJ1-1; unclear D gene. The CDR3 spans 12 residues. V gave up 0 bases and J gave up 8 bases, with 7 bases separating them. The germline V gene encodes CDR1 SGHAT and CDR2 FQNNGV. The CDR3 is CASSLEGLEAFF. The CDR3 DNA reads TGTGCCAGCAGCTTAGAGGGGTTGGAAGCTTTCTTT.

This chain joins TRBV7-3 and TRBJ1-1, with 8 bases aligning to TRBD1. After removal of 6 bases from V and 5 bases from J, the junction contained 5 bases not matched to a gene. Germline V lookup: CDR1 SGHTA, CDR2 FQGTGA. The CDR3 consists of 13 residues. CDR3 coding DNA: TGTGCCAGCAGTCGGACAGGGAAAACTGAAGCTTTCTTT. Protein: CASSRTGKTEAFF. The variable domain in full, with the rest retrieved from reference TRBV7-3 and TRBJ1-1, is GAGVSQTPSNKVTEKGKYVELRCDPISGHTALYWYRQSLGQGPEFLIYFQGTGAADDSGLPNDRFFAVRPEGSVSTLKIQRTERGDSAVYLCASSRTGKTEAFFGQGTRLTVV.

J is TRBJ2-1 and V is TRBV5-1, with 10 positions matching TRBD2. Germline CDR1 and CDR2: SGHRS and YFSETQ. The CDR3 consists of 15 residues. V was clipped by 4 bases and J by 4 bases; unmatched bases: 5. The CDR3 nucleotides are TGCGCCAGCAGCCATAGCGGGGGGCCTTACAATGAGCAGTTCTTC. Translated, it gives CASSHSGGPYNEQFF.

This sequence joins TRBV5-5 and TRBJ2-5; 9 nucleotides align to TRBD1. The DNA end is a closer match to TRBJ2-7, so the J assignment may be wrong. Germline V gene lookup returns CDR1 SGHKS and CDR2 YYEKEE (reference sequence). The CDR3 spans 15 residues. The CDR3 here is CASSRRQGVDYEQYF. In DNA, the CDR3 is TGTGCCAGCAGCCGTAGACAGGGGGTCGACTACGAGCAGTACTTC.

The DNA for the CDR3 is TGCGCCAGCAGCTTAGGGGCAGAGGAGACCCAGTACTTC. This encodes CASSLGAEETQYF. V gene TRBV5-1 combines with J gene TRBJ2-5, with D possibly matching TRBD1 (5 bases). Germline-derived CDR1 and CDR2 are SGHRS and YFSETQ. Trimming took 2 bases from V and 5 from J, leaving 10 bases between them. CDR3 length: 13 residues. Based on the CDR3 plus reference TRBV5-1 and TRBJ2-5, the full variable domain is KAGVTQTPRYLIKTRGQQVTLSCSPISGHRSVSWYQQTPGQGLQFLFEYFSETQRNKGNFPGRFSGRQFSNSRSEMNVSTLELGDSALYLCASSLGAEETQYFGPGTRLLVL.

The chain links TRBV7-9 to TRBJ1-1, with D hard to call. Germline loops: CDR1 SEHNR, CDR2 FQNEAQ (reference sequence). V was clipped by 2 bases and J by 7 bases, with 11 bases between them. The length of the CDR3 is 13 residues. Here the CDR3 DNA reads TGTGCCAGCAGCTTATACAGCGGAAATGAAGCTTTCTTT. The encoded protein is CASSLYSGNEAFF.

The chain employs TRBV7-2 and TRBJ1-3; 9 positions agree with TRBD1. Germline CDR1 reads SGHTA; CDR2 reads FQGNSA. The CDR3 contains 15 residues. V trimming: 6 bases; J trimming: 6 bases; junction bases outside the gene matches: 9. CDR3 sequence reads: CASSYGRTGANTIYF. The CDR3 DNA sequence: TGTGCCAGCAGTTACGGGCGGACAGGGGCAAACACCATATATTTT. The full variable domain, rest sourced from reference TRBV7-2 and TRBJ1-3, is GAGVSQSPSNKVTEKGKDVELRCDPISGHTALYWYRQSLGQGLEFLIYFQGNSAPDKSGLPSDRFSAERTGGSVSTLTIQRTQQEDSAVYLCASSYGRTGANTIYFGEGSWLTVV.

The CDR3 coding sequence is TGTGCCAGCAGCTTCTCGGGGGACACTGAAGCTTTCTTT. As protein: CASSFSGDTEAFF. The gene calls are TRBV11-1 and TRBJ1-1; weak D call: TRBD1 (5 bases). CDR1 is SGHAT, CDR2 FQDESV, per germline (reference sequence). The CDR3 loop spans 13 amino acids. Trimming took off 3 bases at V and 3 bases at J, with 8 bases between the two ends. Looking up the rest from reference TRBV11-1 and TRBJ1-1 gives the full variable domain: EAEVAQSPRYKITEKSQAVAFWCDPISGHATLYWYRQILGQGPELLVQFQDESVVDDSQLPKDRFSAERLKGVDSTLKIQPAELGDSAMYLCASSFSGDTEAFFGQGTRLTVV.

CDR3 DNA sequence: TGTGCCAGCAGCGGCCGGAGGGATGGCTACGAGCAGTACTTC. It encodes CASSGRRDGYEQYF. The gene calls are TRBV21-1 and TRBJ2-7; TRBD2 reflects the table's D call only, with no check against the DNA. TRBV21-1 is recorded as a pseudogene. CDR3 length equals 14 residues.

The chain uses TRBV6-6 and TRBJ2-7; D ambiguous. CDR3 length equals 14 residues. Germline values: CDR1 MNHNY, CDR2 SVGAGI (reference sequence). The ends were cut back, 3 bases at V and 3 bases at J, with 12 bases in the middle. The CDR3 nucleotides read TGTGCCAGCAGTTATCATGGCTATAACTACGAGCAGTACTTC. This sequence encodes CASSYHGYNYEQYF.

CDR3 amino acids: CASSLTGDGELFF. The CDR3, as DNA: TGTGCCAGCAGCTTGACAGGGGACGGGGAGCTGTTTTTT. The V and J genes are TRBV5-5 and TRBJ2-2; 7 nucleotides line up with TRBD1. CDR3 length: 13 residues. The germline V gene has CDR1 SGHKS and CDR2 YYEKEE (reference sequence). V trimming: 1 base; J trimming: 7 bases; junction bases outside the gene matches: 1.

This clone has a single count. The V call is TRBV4-1, the J call TRBJ2-5; D ambiguous. CDR3 length: 10 amino acids. V was shortened by 7 bases and J by 2 bases, with 2 bases between the two germline ends. CDR1 is MGHRA, CDR2 YSYEKL, per germline. This CDR3 is CASKQETQYF. In nucleotides, the CDR3 is TGCGCCAGCAAACAAGAGACCCAGTACTTC.

The rearrangement links TRBV2 to TRBJ1-1; D is ambiguous. Trimming took 3 bases from V and 0 from J, leaving 8 bases between them. The length of the CDR3 is 14 residues. Per germline, CDR1 SNHLY and CDR2 FYNNEI. The CDR3 loop reads CASSEFSVNTEAFF. The CDR3 DNA follows: TGTGCCAGCAGTGAGTTTAGTGTGAACACTGAAGCTTTCTTT.

The J gene is TRBJ1-6, the V gene TRBV27; the match to TRBD1 covers 9 bases. Trimming cost V 8 bases and J 7 bases; bases outside gene matches: 9. This CDR3 has 15 amino acids. In germline, CDR1 is MNHEY, CDR2 SMNVEV (reference sequence). DNA for the CDR3: TGTGCCAGCGCCTACGGGACAGGGACAAATTCACCCCTCCACTTT. Encoded protein: CASAYGTGTNSPLHF.

The chain recombines TRBV6-6 with TRBJ1-1; possible D gene TRBD1, 6 bases. Germline CDR1 MNHNY, CDR2 SVGAGI (reference sequence). Trimming pared 0 bases from V and 4 bases from J, leaving 9 bases between. The CDR3 loop spans 14 amino acids. CDR3 amino acids: CASSYSDSFTEAFF. The CDR3 DNA is TGTGCCAGCAGTTACTCGGACAGCTTCACTGAAGCTTTCTTT.

CDR3: CASTPRWRGGETQYF. DNA of the CDR3: TGTGCCAGCACCCCCCGGTGGAGGGGGGGTGAGACCCAGTACTTC. V and J are TRBV7-9 and TRBJ2-5; possible D gene TRBD2, 7 bases. This CDR3 is built from 15 residues. V shed 7 bases and J shed 5 bases, with 20 bases lying between them. Germline CDR1 reads SEHNR; CDR2 reads FQNEAQ (reference sequence). Full variable domain (outside the CDR3, taken from reference TRBV7-9 and TRBJ2-5): DTGVSQNPRHKITKRGQNVTFRCDPISEHNRLYWYRQTLGQGPEFLTYFQNEAQLEKSRLLSDRFSAERPKGSFSTLEIQRTEQGDSAMYLCASTPRWRGGETQYFGPGTRLLVL.

The chain uses TRBV6-1 and TRBJ1-1; a possible D gene is TRBD1 (5 bases). V dropped 2 bases and J dropped 1 base, with 11 bases sitting between them. The CDR3 consists of 15 residues. The germline gives CDR1 MNHNS, CDR2 SASEGT. For the CDR3, the DNA is TGTGCCAGCAGTGAAAGGGGTCTCGGGAACACTGAAGCTTTCTTT. Translation: CASSERGLGNTEAFF.

This clone was observed a few times. Germline and junction disagree at one end, which may indicate a read error. V gene TRBV7-7 combines with J gene TRBJ2-1; D not resolved. Germline V lookup: CDR1 SSHAT, CDR2 FNYEAQ (reference sequence). The CDR3 consists of 14 residues. CDR3 nucleotides: TGTGCTAGCAGCTTGACTGAGAGCAACAATGAGCAGTTCTTC. It is translated as CASSLTESNNEQFF. Looking up the rest from reference TRBV7-7 and TRBJ2-1 gives the full variable domain: GAGVSQSPRYKVTKRGQDVTLRCDPISSHATLYWYQQALGQGPEFLTYFNYEAQPDKSGLPSDRFSAERPEGSISTLTIQRTEQRDSAMYRCASSLTESNNEQFFGPGTRLTVL.

The chain employs TRBV6-4 and TRBJ2-1; D is uncertain. This CDR3 region has 16 residues. The germline V and J ends were trimmed by 3 bases and 4 bases, with 16 bases remaining between them. Germline lookup yields CDR1 MRHNA and CDR2 SNTAGT. In DNA form, the CDR3 reads TGTGCCAGCAGTGAGAGACATCTTCCCACATACAATGAGCAGTTCTTC. Translating it yields CASSERHLPTYNEQFF.

DNA for the CDR3: TGTGCCAGCTCACCAAGCGGGGATGAGCAGTTCTTC. This translates into CASSPSGDEQFF. This chain connects TRBV18 to TRBJ2-1, with 7 nucleotides matching TRBD2. CDR1 is KGHSH and CDR2 is LQKENI in the germline V gene. The CDR3 length is 12 residues. V lost 2 bases to trimming and J lost 8 bases; unmatched junction nucleotides: 0.

CDR3 amino acids: CASSAASGTGTYEQYF. CDR3 nucleotide sequence: TGTGCCAGCAGCGCAGCCTCAGGGACAGGCACGTACGAGCAGTACTTC. J is TRBJ2-7 and V is TRBV9; 8 bases match TRBD1. Germline-derived CDR1 and CDR2 are SGDLS and YYNGEE. The CDR3 has 16 amino acids. J lost 4 bases, V lost 3 bases, and 12 bases had no gene match.

The rearrangement joins TRBV5-1 to TRBJ2-5, with 7 bases that match TRBD2. The CDR3 length is 16 residues. V lost 3 bases and J lost 4; bases outside the gene matches: 12. Germline V gene data show CDR1 as SGHRS and CDR2 as YFSETQ. The CDR3 coding sequence is TGCGCCAGCAGCTCGGCCAATAGCAGGGAGGGAGAGACCCAGTACTTC. The encoded protein is CASSSANSREGETQYF.

The V call is TRBV19, the J call TRBJ1-5, with 7 bases lining up with TRBD1. The ends lost 10 bases at V and 4 bases at J; junction bases unmatched: 10. This CDR3 spans 14 amino acids. Germline CDR1 reads LNHDA; CDR2 reads SQIVND (reference sequence). CDR3 residues: CATDARQGNQPQHF. CDR3 sequence (DNA): TGTGCCACCGACGCCCGACAGGGTAATCAGCCCCAGCATTTT.

This rearrangement joins TRBV25-1 to TRBJ1-1, with TRBD1 as a possible D gene (5 bases). CDR1 and CDR2 from the germline V gene are MGHDK and SYGVNS. CDR3 length: 17 residues. The V gene lost 6 bases and the J gene lost 4 bases, with 24 bases spanning the gap. CDR3 coding DNA: TGTGCCAGCAGCGACCGGAGACCGGGACCATGGGGCACTGAAGCTTTCTTT. Amino acids: CASSDRRPGPWGTEAFF.

This chain links TRBV6-5 with TRBJ1-2; TRBD1 might be the D (6 bases). The germline V gene encodes CDR1 MNHEY and CDR2 SVGAGI. The CDR3 consists of 14 residues. The V gene lost 0 bases and the J gene lost 8 bases, with 13 bases spanning the gap. This chain's CDR3 is CASSYSRGGRGYTF. CDR3 DNA sequence: TGTGCCAGCAGTTACTCGAGAGGGGGTAGGGGCTACACCTTC.

V is TRBV2 and J is TRBJ1-2; possible D gene TRBD1, 6 bases. V lost 4 bases, J lost 4 bases, and 13 bases lay in between. The CDR3 length is 14 residues. Looked up from germline, CDR1 is SNHLY and CDR2 is FYNNEI. The chain's CDR3 is CASSVTTGIYGYTF. The CDR3 DNA reads as TGTGCCAGCAGTGTAACCACAGGGATCTATGGCTACACCTTC.

The chain recombines TRBV29-1 with TRBJ1-2; possible D gene TRBD1, 6 bases. V lost 5 bases and J 3 bases, leaving 16 bases between the germline ends. The V gene's germline CDR1 is SQVTM and CDR2 ANQGSEA. The CDR3 spans 14 residues. The CDR3 DNA reads as TGCAGCGTTTACCAGAAGGACAGACACTATGGCTACACCTTC. This translates into CSVYQKDRHYGYTF.

The chain has TRBV2 and TRBJ2-1; D is undetermined. This CDR3 region has 14 residues. Germline V CDR1 and CDR2: SNHLY, FYNNEI. The V end lost 2 bases, the J end lost 3 bases, and 8 bases lay between the germline ends. Here the CDR3 reads CASSEWVDYNEQFF. CDR3 DNA: TGTGCCAGCAGTGAATGGGTCGACTACAATGAGCAGTTCTTC.

The chain links TRBV5-1 to TRBJ2-5, with TRBD1 identical over 7 bases. Germline CDR1 is SGHRS and CDR2 is YFSETQ. This CDR3 is 15 amino acids long. The J segment lost 3 bases and the V segment lost 4 bases, leaving 9 bases of the junction unmatched. CDR3 DNA: TGCGCCAGCAGCCCTACCCCGACAGGGAAAGAGACCCAGTACTTC. Its translation: CASSPTPTGKETQYF.

The J gene is TRBJ2-5, the V gene TRBV5-1, with 7 bases that match TRBD2. The CDR3 is 17 residues long. V trimming: 0 bases; J trimming: 5 bases; junction bases outside the gene matches: 13. The V gene's germline CDR1 is SGHRS and CDR2 YFSETQ. The CDR3 here is CASSLGISGLLGETQYF. The CDR3 nucleotides read TGCGCCAGCAGCTTGGGAATTAGCGGGCTGCTAGGTGAGACCCAGTACTTC.